This is a list of T cell receptor beta chains from one sample in a study of T cell repertoires in cytomegalovirus infection. MiXCR was run by TCRdb on the reads, yielding one entry per CDR3 protein. In the table there are approximately 910,000 distinct CDR3 sequences, approximately 30% of which are singletons. These receptors are not linked to any known antigen. Sequences were derived from cultured CD8+ T cells from PBMCs, sampled from culture after CMV antigen stimulation. All receptors derive from a human donor in good health (CMV status not recorded). Some clones in this sample may be carry-over from other donors' samples. Both conserved end residues are part of each CDR3. A D gene is named only where the DNA matches it firmly. Clone size appears in some rows only: once, few, many, or a class for an expanded clone.

V gene,D gene,clone size,J gene,CDR3 DNA,CDR3 protein
TRBV6-1,.,few,TRBJ1-5,TGTGCCAGCAGTGATCGACAGGTGGACGACAATCAGCCCCAGCATTTT,CASSDRQVDDNQPQHF
TRBV7-9,.,.,TRBJ2-7,TGTGCCAGCAGCTCTAATACAGGGACCTACGAGCAGTACTTC,CASSSNTGTYEQYF
TRBV4-1,.,once,TRBJ2-1,TGCGCCAGCAGCCGCCAGGATGAGCAGTTCTTC,CASSRQDEQFF
TRBV7-9,TRBD1,few,TRBJ2-7,TGTGCCAGCAGCTTTGGGACAGCCGAGCAGTACTTC,CASSFGTAEQYF
TRBV7-6,.,.,TRBJ2-1,TGTGCCAGCAGCTTGAATGGGGCCCCTTACAATGAGCAGTTCTTC,CASSLNGAPYNEQFF
TRBV12-5,TRBD1,.,TRBJ1-1,TGTGCTAGTGGTTTGTCTCCCGGGACAGGGAACACTGAAGCTTTCTTT,CASGLSPGTGNTEAFF
TRBV3-1,TRBD1,.,TRBJ2-4,TGTGCCAGCAGTCCCGGACAGGGACTAGCCAAAAACATTCAGTACTTC,CASSPGQGLAKNIQYF
TRBV9,TRBD2,.,TRBJ2-3,TGTGCCAGCAGCGTTGACCCGGCTAGCGGGGGCCAAAGCACAGATACGCAGTATTTT,CASSVDPASGGQSTDTQYF
TRBV11-3,.,.,TRBJ2-2,TGTGCCAGCAGCTGGGCCAGGGGTGGCACCGGGGAGCTGTTTTTT,CASSWARGGTGELFF
TRBV7-4,TRBD2,.,TRBJ2-1,TGTGCCAGCAGCACCGGGACTAGCGGACTCCGGAATGAGCAGTTCTTC,CASSTGTSGLRNEQFF
TRBV4-1,.,.,TRBJ1-2,TGCGCCAGCAGCCAAGATAGGGGAAAGGTTTATGGCTACACCTTC,CASSQDRGKVYGYTF
TRBV14,.,once,TRBJ2-6,TGTGCCAGCAGCCAAGACCGTCGTTGGACTGGGGCCAACGTCCTGACTTTC,CASSQDRRWTGANVLTF
TRBV19,TRBD1,.,TRBJ2-7,TGTGCCAGTAGTACGGACAGGGGGCGTAACGAGCAGTACTTC,CASSTDRGRNEQYF
TRBV6-5,.,many,TRBJ2-7,TGTGCCAGCAGTTCTCCACTCTACGAGCAGTACTTC,CASSSPLYEQYF
TRBV19,TRBD2,.,TRBJ2-3,TGTGCCAGTAGTATAACTAGCGTTCCAGATACGCAGTATTTT,CASSITSVPDTQYF
TRBV4-1,TRBD1,.,TRBJ1-1,TGCGCCAGCAGCCAAGAAGGGACAGGGAGTACGGAAGCTTTCTTT,CASSQEGTGSTEAFF
TRBV20-1,TRBD2,.,TRBJ2-1,TGCAGTGCCAGAGAGTGGCTAGCGGGGGTGGATGAGCAGTTCTTC,CSAREWLAGVDEQFF
TRBV7-6,TRBD1,many,TRBJ2-7,TGTGCCAGCACCATCCTCCCGGGACAGGGGAACGAGCAGTACTTC,CASTILPGQGNEQYF
TRBV25-1,.,.,TRBJ1-5,TGTGCCAGCAGTGAGCACAGCAATCAGCCCCAGCATTTT,CASSEHSNQPQHF
TRBV7-9,.,few,TRBJ2-3,TGTGCCAGCAGCTGGCCCCCGGTGGGGAGCACAGATACGCAGTATTTT,CASSWPPVGSTDTQYF
TRBV12-3/TRBV12-4,TRBD2,few,TRBJ2-3,TGTGCCAGCAGTTTTGCTAGCGGGGGAAGGGATACGCAGTATTTT,CASSFASGGRDTQYF
TRBV19,.,once,TRBJ1-2,TGTGCCAGTAGGCGAAGGACAGAACTTGGTTCTGGCTACACCTTC,CASRRRTELGSGYTF
TRBV13,TRBD1,.,TRBJ1-1,TGTGCCAGCAGCCCGTCCGGGACAGGGGGATATCGCACTGAAGCTTTCTTT,CASSPSGTGGYRTEAFF
TRBV9,TRBD1,.,TRBJ2-5,TGTGCCAGCAGCGCGAAGGGACAGGGGGAGACCCAGTACTTC,CASSAKGQGETQYF
TRBV18,.,.,TRBJ2-1,TGTGCCAGCTCACCTCCCGGGCACCCCGTAATAGTATCCTACAATGAGCAGTTCTTC,CASSPPGHPVIVSYNEQFF
TRBV4-1,TRBD1,.,TRBJ1-5,TGCGCCAGCAGCCAAGGACAGGGAGGTAAGCCCCAGCATTTT,CASSQGQGGKPQHF